This T cell receptor (beta chain) was recovered during a study of T cells in severe cutaneous drug reactions. The donors had carbamazepine-induced Stevens-Johnson syndrome or toxic epidermal necrolysis. Bulk and single-cell libraries used iRepertoire multiplex PCR with TCR subtype-specific primers. Input for bulk TCR libraries: roughly 90-550 ng RNA per sample. TCRdb reanalyzed the multiplex PCR reads, giving one entry per CDR3 protein sequence and no DNA. The sample includes 1,100 or so distinct CDR3 sequences. There are 14 residues in the CDR3. Germline loops: CDR1 SGDLS, CDR2 YYNGEE. Findings of the study overall: TRBV12-4 use rose strongly in carbamazepine-induced Stevens-Johnson syndrome or toxic epidermal necrolysis, averaging about 30% in blister cells and 4.5% to 6.5% in PBMC. Tolerant-control and healthy-donor PBMC lacked or rarely had the public CDR3 found in blisters.

By frequency, this clonotype is medium-sized. The antigen remains undetermined. The sequencing sample was made of cells from a skin blister. The chain joins TRBV9 to TRBJ2-7; no DNA is available, so the TRBD1 call from TCRdb remains unchecked. This sequence originates from a human donor with Stevens-Johnson syndrome, a severe cutaneous drug reaction. CDR3 amino acids: CASSVGWDTYEQYF.